This TCR beta chain was recorded in a study of cytomegalovirus exposure and HLA in healthy donors. The V and J ends lost 6 bases and 6 bases respectively, with 14 bases between them. The CDR3 covers 13 residues. Germline CDR1 reads MNHEY; CDR2 reads SVGAGI. Vbeta (60) and Jbeta (13) primers were used in the PCR. The repertoire was sequenced with immunoSEQ multiplex PCR; TCRdb's copy has only in-frame clones and lacks some. This repertoire includes 150,000 or so clones. This TCR derives from a woman between 50 and 59 years old in good health and CMV-seronegative. The sequenced sample consisted of PBMCs. The chain links TRBV6-5 to TRBJ1-1, with D maybe TRBD1 (6 bases). CDR3 protein: CASSKKDRPEAFF. CDR3 nucleotides: TGTGCCAGCAGCAAAAAGGACAGACCTGAAGCTTTCTTT.